Listed here are 17 T cell receptor beta chains from one sample, sequenced in a study of T-cell memory formation after mild COVID-19 (dated by TCRdb to the early 2020s). Receptor libraries were prepared by 5' RACE. The data were produced on an Illumina NovaSeq 6000. The public reads were reanalyzed by TCRdb: fastp trimming at Q25, MiXCR alignment, in-frame beta chains only. For every CDR3 protein sequence, its rows merge into one entry that carries the most common genes and DNA. The sample yields about 270,000 distinct CDR3 sequences; roughly 17% were counted once. Roughly 24% of the sample is taken by the ten largest. The sample taken for sequencing was PBMCs or a T cell subset sorted from them (not recorded which). These receptors all come from a man aged 18 to 35 who had mild COVID-19 (a few samples of this study predate the infection). The sample titles of this study are shuffled in the database, so cell type and time point are left out; the donor was told from shared clones.

This chain links TRBV6-5 with TRBJ2-6; D may match TRBD1 or TRBD2 (6 bases each). The V end was cut by 7 bases, the J end by 4 bases, with 17 bases between. From germline, CDR1 is MNHEY and CDR2 SVGAGI. The CDR3 loop spans 16 amino acids. CDR3 bases: TGTGCCAGCATGTCTTGGGGGGCGCGGGGGGCCAACGTCCTGACTTTC. It codes for CASMSWGARGANVLTF.

J is TRBJ1-1 and V is TRBV4-3, with D uncertain. The CDR3 consists of 14 residues. V was trimmed by 0 bases and J by 9 bases, leaving 14 bases between them. From germline, CDR1 is LGHNA and CDR2 YSLEER. The DNA of the CDR3 is TGCGCCAGCAGCCAAGAATCTTGGGCAACCCAAGCTTTCTTT. It specifies CASSQESWATQAFF.

The chain uses TRBV15 and TRBJ2-5; TRBD1 is a possible D gene (6 bases). Trimming pared 1 base from V and 5 bases from J, leaving 14 bases between. This CDR3 region has 15 residues. The germline V gene encodes CDR1 LNHNV and CDR2 YYDKDF (reference sequence). In DNA form, the CDR3 reads TGTGCCACCAGCAGAGGAGGGCAGGGGTTGGAGACCCAGTACTTC. Protein product: CATSRGGQGLETQYF.

This clonotype has only a few counts. The chain couples TRBV7-9 to TRBJ1-1, with D unclear. The CDR3 is 16 residues long. The ends were cut back, 4 bases at V and 0 bases at J, with 15 bases in the middle. The germline gives CDR1 SEHNR, CDR2 FQNEAQ (reference sequence). The CDR3 sequence is CASSWPLGSMNTEAFF. For the CDR3, the DNA is TGTGCCAGCAGCTGGCCTCTGGGCAGCATGAACACTGAAGCTTTCTTT.

This clonotype was detected a few times. The J gene is TRBJ2-2, the V gene TRBV7-3; tentatively, D is TRBD1 (6 bases). The CDR3 spans 15 residues. V was pared by 1 base and J by 5 bases, with 11 bases between. Per the germline V gene, CDR1 is SGHTA and CDR2 is FQGTGA. CDR3 in DNA: TGTGCCAGCAGCTTAATGTCAGGGGAAACCGGGGAGCTGTTTTTT. Translating it yields CASSLMSGETGELFF. The full variable domain, in which reference TRBV7-3 and TRBJ2-2 provide the parts outside the CDR3, is GAGVSQTPSNKVTEKGKYVELRCDPISGHTALYWYRQSLGQGPEFLIYFQGTGAADDSGLPNDRFFAVRPEGSVSTLKIQRTERGDSAVYLCASSLMSGETGELFFGEGSRLTVL.

This clonotype has just a few counts. V usage is TRBV27 and J usage is TRBJ2-3; 9 nucleotides agree with TRBD1. CDR1 and CDR2 from the germline V gene are MNHEY and SMNVEV (reference sequence). The CDR3 is made up of 13 amino acids. V lost 5 bases to trimming and J lost 9 bases; unmatched junction nucleotides: 6. CDR3 sequence (DNA): TGTGCCAGCAGTAGGGACAGGGAGGCGACGCAGTATTTT. It translates to CASSRDREATQYF.

A few counts support this clonotype. The chain carries TRBV7-9 and TRBJ2-5, with D uncertain. V was clipped by 2 bases and J by 4 bases, with 11 bases between them. The CDR3 is 14 residues long. Germline lookup yields CDR1 SEHNR and CDR2 FQNEAQ (reference sequence). DNA for the CDR3: TGTGCCAGCAGCTTAACGGTAATGGGAGAGACCCAGTACTTC. It specifies CASSLTVMGETQYF.

This clonotype showed up just a few times. The CDR3 here is CSAGRTQHAYNEQFF. CDR3 DNA sequence: TGCAGTGCGGGCCGTACCCAGCACGCCTACAATGAGCAGTTCTTC. The chain employs TRBV20-1 and TRBJ2-1; no firm D call. V gave up 6 bases and J gave up 2 bases, with 17 bases separating them. Per the germline V gene, CDR1 is DFQATT and CDR2 is SNEGSKA (reference sequence). The length of the CDR3 is 15 residues.

This chain links TRBV27 with TRBJ2-2, with 9 bases matching TRBD2. CDR1 MNHEY and CDR2 SMNVEV come from the germline V gene (reference sequence). The CDR3 contains 15 residues. The V segment lost 5 bases and the J segment 6 bases; nucleotides outside the gene matches: 7. The CDR3 DNA follows: TGTGCCAGCAGTCCCAATGGACTAGCGTCCGGGGAGCTGTTTTTT. This sequence encodes CASSPNGLASGELFF.

This clonotype has just a few counts. The CDR3 DNA reads TGTGCCACCAGTAACGGACTAGCGGGGACTAGTGGCACAGATACGCAGTATTTT. It codes for CATSNGLAGTSGTDTQYF. The V call is TRBV24-1, the J call TRBJ2-3; 12 bases align to TRBD2. Germline V gives CDR1 KGHDR, CDR2 SFDVKD. The J segment lost 1 base and the V segment lost 6 bases, leaving 10 bases of the junction unmatched. This CDR3 is 18 amino acids long.

For the CDR3, the DNA is TGTGCCAGCAGCTCCCGCCCCTGGAGCTCCTACAATGAGCAGTTCTTC. Translated: CASSSRPWSSYNEQFF. The rearrangement joins TRBV5-6 to TRBJ2-1; D remains unclear. This CDR3 has 16 amino acids. Germline CDR1 and CDR2: SGHDT and YYEEEE. V dropped 3 bases and J dropped 0 bases, with 13 bases sitting between them.

The chain uses TRBV20-1 and TRBJ1-1; D not resolved. The germline CDR1 and CDR2 sequences are DFQATT and SNEGSKA (reference sequence). V was pared by 1 base and J by 4 bases, with 10 bases between. CDR3 length: 13 residues. The CDR3 DNA reads TGCAGTGCTAGAGTCTTGGATGGCACTGAAGCTTTCTTT. It is translated as CSARVLDGTEAFF.

The chain is built from TRBV12-3 or TRBV12-4 and TRBJ2-3, with D possibly called TRBD1 or TRBD2 (5 bases each). The CDR3 contains 13 residues. Trimming left V 6 bases short and J 4 bases short, with 11 bases between. CDR3 sequence reads: CASRPGASDTQYF. In DNA form, the CDR3 reads TGTGCCAGCAGGCCCGGGGCCTCAGATACGCAGTATTTT.

This clonotype was detected a few times. This sequence joins TRBV7-2 and TRBJ1-6, with D uncertain. CDR3 length equals 18 residues. CDR1 SGHTA and CDR2 FQGNSA come from the germline V gene. V was cut by 1 base and J by 2 bases, with 15 bases left in between. The CDR3 bases are TGTGCCAGCAGCTTAGTTGGCAGCCGTAAAACCTATAATTCACCCCTCCACTTT. It specifies CASSLVGSRKTYNSPLHF.

This clonotype was detected only a few times. The rearrangement uses TRBV18 and TRBJ1-5, with TRBD1 identical over 9 bases. CDR1 and CDR2 (germline): KGHSH, LQKENI. V lost 6 bases and J lost 7; bases outside the gene matches: 10. The CDR3 length is 15 residues. CDR3 amino acids: CASSPRTGVEQPQHF. DNA for the CDR3: TGTGCCAGCTCTCCCAGGACAGGGGTTGAGCAGCCCCAGCATTTT.

In its sample, this clonotype was seen many times. The gene calls are TRBV19 and TRBJ2-7, with D possibly being TRBD1 (6 bases). V shed 9 bases and J shed 10 bases, with 10 bases lying between them. Germline loops: CDR1 LNHDA, CDR2 SQIVND (reference sequence). The CDR3 extends over 9 amino acids. The CDR3 spells CARGDKQYV. DNA of the CDR3: TGTGCCAGGGGGGACAAACAGTACGTC.

This sequence joins TRBV28 and TRBJ1-1; D perhaps matches TRBD1 (6 bases). The CDR3 contains 11 residues. With 10 bases removed from V and 10 bases from J, the gap between germline ends came to 16 bases. Germline CDR1 and CDR2: MDHEN and SYDVKM. CDR3 residues: CAIRGRWGAFF. CDR3 coding DNA: TGTGCCATCAGGGGCCGTTGGGGAGCTTTCTTT. Looking up the rest from reference TRBV28 and TRBJ1-1 gives the full variable domain: DVKVTQSSRYLVKRTGEKVFLECVQDMDHENMFWYRQDPGLGLRLIYFSYDVKMKEKGDIPEGYSVSREKKERFSLILESASTNQTSMYLCAIRGRWGAFFGQGTRLTVV.